These 7 T cell receptor beta chains were sequenced from one sample in a study of blood T cell repertoires in COVID-19. Assay used: immunoSEQ multiplex PCR; TCRdb lists only in-frame clones, some missing. The table lists 410,000 or so clones, approximately 89% of them singletons. Sequencing used peripheral blood. These receptors were obtained from a woman in her forties with COVID-19, enrolled during active disease.

DNA of the CDR3: TGTGCCTGGAGCCGGGACATAATAGCCAAAAACATTCAGTACTTC. Translating it yields CAWSRDIIAKNIQYF. The rearrangement joins TRBV30 to TRBJ2-4; D is possibly TRBD1 (6 bases). Deletions cut 3 bases from V and 0 bases from J, with 12 bases between. Germline CDR1 is GTSNPN and CDR2 is SVGIG (reference sequence). This CDR3 is built from 15 residues.

Note on this clone: The junction does not match germline at one end; this may be a read error. The chain employs TRBV4-3 and TRBJ1-4; possibly TRBD1 for D (5 bases). This CDR3 comprises 13 residues. Germline V gene sequence: CDR1 LGHNA, CDR2 YSLEER. CDR3 region: CAGSQERGEKLFF. CDR3 sequence (DNA): TGCGCCGGCAGCCAAGAAAGGGGCGAAAAACTGTTTTTT.

The chain joins TRBV28 to TRBJ2-6; D ambiguous. V was pared by 2 bases and J by 0 bases, with 8 bases between. The CDR3 extends over 16 amino acids. Germline V gene data show CDR1 as MDHEN and CDR2 as SYDVKM. CDR3 coding DNA: TGTGCCAGCAGTTTAGGAAGGAGCTCTGGGGCCAACGTCCTGACTTTC. Translated: CASSLGRSSGANVLTF.

This chain links TRBV6-2 or TRBV6-3 with TRBJ2-5; maybe TRBD2 (6 bases). CDR1 is MNHEY, CDR2 SVGEGT, per germline. Trimming cost V 2 bases and J 5 bases, with 9 bases left between them. The CDR3 contains 13 residues. The CDR3 nucleotides read TGTGCCAGCAGTTACGGGCTAGCGGAGACCCAGTACTTC. Translation: CASSYGLAETQYF.

This chain joins TRBV5-1 and TRBJ2-5, with D tentatively TRBD2 (7 bases). V lost 7 bases and J lost 5, with 18 bases in between. Germline V gene sequence: CDR1 SGHRS, CDR2 YFSETQ. The CDR3 length is 14 residues. DNA for the CDR3: TGCGCCAGCTCCAATGGGGGGGCCGGGGAGACCCAGTACTTC. It yields the protein CASSNGGAGETQYF.

This clone has a single count. This chain links TRBV19 with TRBJ1-6, with D possibly being TRBD1 (6 bases). Germline CDR1 is LNHDA and CDR2 is SQIVND (reference sequence). V was cut by 6 bases and J by 7 bases, with 13 bases left in between. This CDR3 has 14 residues. The CDR3 spells CASRPPDSNSPLHF. The CDR3 region has the DNA TGTGCCAGTAGGCCCCCGGACAGCAATTCACCCCTCCACTTT.

The chain uses TRBV20-1 and TRBJ2-1; weak D call: TRBD1 (5 bases). This CDR3 is built from 11 residues. V gave up 3 bases and J gave up 6 bases, with 6 bases separating them. Germline V CDR1 and CDR2: DFQATT, SNEGSKA (reference sequence). In DNA, the CDR3 is TGCAGTGCTAGGGACACCAATGAGCAGTTCTTC. Its protein is CSARDTNEQFF.